This record covers a single TCR beta chain. Its specificity is not known. TCRdb re-called the reads through MiXCR, storing one row per CDR3 protein. The table has a few hundred thousand distinct CDR3 sequences, 22% seen once. V gave up 4 bases and J gave up 8 bases, with 17 bases separating them. Germline values: CDR1 SQVTM, CDR2 ANQGSEA. CDR3 size: 13 residues. These data originate in a study of T cell repertoires in cytomegalovirus infection. The source material was cultured PBMCs, sampled from culture after CMV antigen stimulation. The gene calls are TRBV29-1 and TRBJ1-1; D might be TRBD1 (5 bases). The sequence derives from a human donor in good health (CMV status not recorded). Some clones in this sample may be carry-over from other donors' samples. The CDR3: CSVVGGGPKEAFF. CDR3 DNA: TGCAGCGTTGTGGGGGGAGGGCCTAAGGAAGCTTTCTTT.